This TCR beta chain appears in the sequencing data of a study of T cells in Graves' hyperthyroidism and ophthalmopathy. Amplification yielded TCR beta CDR3 regions, with RNA transcripts as the source. The HTBI set primed first-round TCR CDR3 RT-PCR. From the multiplex PCR reads, TCRdb called clonotypes with MiXCR, one entry per CDR3 protein. Of approximately 610,000 distinct CDR3 sequences detected, over 12% appear once; the ten largest clones hold around 4.1%. This clonotype has a single count. CDR1 is LNHDA, CDR2 SQIVND, per germline (reference sequence). V was clipped by 8 bases and J by 0 bases; unmatched bases: 10. The CDR3 extends over 17 amino acids.

The source of this sequence is a woman in her thirties or forties with Graves' ophthalmopathy. The chain is built from TRBV19 and TRBJ1-1; TRBD1 matches 12 bases. Material: blood. The CDR3: CASDRRGTGGMNTEAFF. CDR3 nucleotide sequence: TGTGCCAGTGACCGCAGGGGGACAGGGGGCATGAACACTGAAGCTTTCTTT. The whole variable domain, filled in from reference TRBV19 and TRBJ1-1, reads DGGITQSPKYLFRKEGQNVTLSCEQNLNHDAMYWYRQDPGQGLRLIYYSQIVNDFQKGDIAEGYSVSREKKESFPLTVTSAQKNPTAFYLCASDRRGTGGMNTEAFFGQGTRLTVV.